This is a list of T cell receptor beta chains from one sample in a study of beta chain features in type 1 diabetes. TCRdb's table, derived via immunoSEQ multiplex PCR, lists solely in-frame clones and lacks some. The sample holds some 140,000 clones, about 8.7% seen once. The sample was central memory CD4+ T cells from blood. These receptors all come from a man aged 18 to 29 in good health. CDR3s include the opening cysteine and the closing phenylalanine or tryptophan. A D gene is named only where the DNA matches it firmly. Size is omitted from some rows. Given values are once, few, many or a class for expanded clones.

V gene	J gene	clone size	D gene	CDR3 protein	CDR3 DNA
TRBV6-6	TRBJ2-7	-	TRBD1	CASIPSSAGGASEQYF	TGTGCCAGCATTCCCTCCTCGGCAGGGGGCGCGAGCGAGCAGTACTTC
TRBV28	TRBJ2-7	few	TRBD1	CASSQGTVSSYEQYF	TGTGCCAGCAGTCAGGGGACAGTTAGCTCCTACGAGCAGTACTTC
TRBV7-9	TRBJ2-5	few	TRBD1	CASSLGGTGGSGETQYF	TGTGCCAGCAGCTTGGGCGGGACAGGGGGATCAGGGGAGACCCAGTACTTC
TRBV6-1	TRBJ2-3	few	-	CASSDGGHTDTQYF	TGTGCCAGCAGTGACGGGGGTCACACAGATACGCAGTATTTT
TRBV29-1	TRBJ2-5	many	-	CSVEEGAPGFEETQYF	TGCAGCGTTGAAGAGGGCGCCCCGGGATTTGAGGAGACCCAGTACTTC
TRBV27	TRBJ1-5	-	-	CASSSSTPQRGQPQHF	-
TRBV18	TRBJ2-5	many	-	CASSPPGTSETQYF	TGTGCCAGCTCACCACCTGGAACTAGCGAGACCCAGTACTTC
TRBV5-1	TRBJ1-2	-	-	CASSLSGRGIEGYTF	TGCGCCAGCAGCTTGTCCGGCAGGGGTATAGAGGGCTACACCTTC
TRBV4-3	TRBJ2-3	-	-	CASSRGWVRTDTQYF	TGCGCCAGCAGTCGAGGGTGGGTGCGCACAGATACGCAGTATTTT
TRBV25-1	TRBJ2-7	-	TRBD2	CASSGGGGYEQYF	TGTGCCAGCAGTGGGGGGGGTGGGTACGAGCAGTACTTC
TRBV9	TRBJ1-2	-	-	CASSKASNYGYTF	TGTGCCAGCAGTAAAGCCTCTAACTATGGCTACACCTTC
TRBV18	TRBJ2-5	-	-	CASSPQQSETQYF	TGTGCCAGCTCACCCCAACAGTCGGAGACCCAGTACTTC
TRBV2	TRBJ1-2	-	TRBD1	CASSGQGAFYGYTF	TGTGCCAGCAGTGGACAGGGGGCGTTCTATGGCTACACCTTC
TRBV6-5	TRBJ2-3	-	TRBD1	CASSSRQGADTQYF	TGTGCCAGCAGTTCTCGACAGGGTGCAGATACGCAGTATTTT
TRBV15	TRBJ1-6	-	-	CATSRDGIGARSPLHF	TGTGCCACCAGCAGAGATGGGATAGGGGCGCGTTCACCCCTCCACTTT
TRBV5-1	TRBJ2-7	once	TRBD1	CASSLVGDRVDEQYF	TGCGCCAGCAGCTTGGTCGGCGACAGGGTGGACGAGCAGTACTTC
TRBV19	TRBJ2-3	-	-	CASSPDREAQYF	TGTGCCAGTAGTCCCGACAGGGAGGCGCAGTATTTT
TRBV5-1	TRBJ1-1	-	-	CASSTGHNTNTEAFF	TGCGCCAGCAGCACCGGACACAACACAAACACTGAAGCTTTCTTT
TRBV10-3	TRBJ2-5	few	TRBD2	CAISPGLAGGPQETQYF	TGTGCCATCAGCCCCGGGCTAGCGGGGGGTCCACAAGAGACCCAGTACTTC
TRBV7-2	TRBJ2-7	few	TRBD1	CASSLAGQGVYEQYF	TGTGCCAGCAGCTTAGCGGGGCAGGGGGTCTACGAGCAGTACTTC
TRBV18	TRBJ1-2	few	TRBD1	CASSTGTGGDGYTF	TGTGCCAGCTCAACTGGGACAGGGGGCGATGGCTACACCTTC
TRBV7-6	TRBJ2-7	few	TRBD1	CASSLLTGGSEQYF	TGTGCCAGCAGCCTACTGACAGGGGGCTCCGAGCAGTACTTC
TRBV29-1	TRBJ2-7	-	-	CSVMRAVAYEQYF	TGCAGCGTGATGCGGGCAGTAGCCTACGAGCAGTACTTC
TRBV6-5	TRBJ2-7	-	-	CASSYQTGTPEQYF	TGTGCCAGCAGTTACCAAACCGGGACACCCGAGCAGTACTTC
TRBV2	TRBJ1-4	few	-	CASSEQGLGEKLFF	TGTGCCAGCAGTGAACAGGGACTGGGGGAAAAACTGTTTTTT
TRBV5-1	TRBJ2-6	few	-	CASSLVAGSSGANVLTF	TGCGCCAGCAGCTTGGTAGCCGGTAGCTCTGGGGCCAACGTCCTGACTTTC
TRBV6-6	TRBJ2-3	few	-	CASSLFTADTQYF	TGTGCCAGCAGTTTGTTCACGGCAGATACGCAGTATTTT
TRBV7-7	TRBJ2-5	-	-	CASSLDRYQETQYF	TGTGCCAGCAGCTTAGACCGGTACCAAGAGACCCAGTACTTC
TRBV4-2	TRBJ2-3	-	-	CASSQAADTQYF	TGTGCCAGCAGCCAGGCGGCAGATACGCAGTATTTT
TRBV6-6	TRBJ1-5	few	-	CASSTASGVSNQPQHF	TGTGCCAGCAGTACCGCTTCCGGGGTGAGCAATCAGCCCCAGCATTTT
TRBV9	TRBJ2-5	few	TRBD2	CASSDGTSGQETQYF	TGTGCCAGCAGCGACGGGACTAGCGGCCAAGAGACCCAGTACTTC
TRBV2	TRBJ1-2	-	-	CASTRRWGEGGYTF	TGTGCCAGCACCAGAAGATGGGGGGAAGGAGGCTACACCTTC
TRBV6-5	TRBJ1-6	few	TRBD1	CASSYRTGGNSPLHF	TGTGCCAGCAGTTACCGTACAGGGGGCAATTCACCCCTCCACTTT
TRBV6-6	TRBJ2-7	-	-	CASSLAPLYYEQYF	TGTGCCAGCAGCCTAGCTCCTCTCTACTACGAGCAGTACTTC
TRBV7-2	TRBJ1-1	-	-	CASSPQMNTEAFF	TGTGCCAGCAGTCCCCAGATGAACACTGAAGCTTTCTTT
TRBV7-8	TRBJ2-2	few	-	CASSSVVAGQLTGELFF	TGTGCCAGCAGCTCCGTGGTGGCAGGACAACTCACCGGGGAGCTGTTTTTT
TRBV13	TRBJ2-2	few	TRBD1	CASSVRRDRGNTGELFF	TGTGCCAGCAGCGTCCGCCGGGACAGGGGTAATACCGGGGAGCTGTTTTTT
TRBV5-1	TRBJ1-1	-	TRBD1	CASSAAQGSNTEAFF	TGCGCCAGCAGCGCCGCACAGGGGTCGAACACTGAAGCTTTCTTT
TRBV7-2	TRBJ2-3	few	-	CASSWTIPDTQYF	TGTGCCAGCAGCTGGACAATCCCAGATACGCAGTATTTT
TRBV28	TRBJ1-2	few	-	CASSLSGPNYGYTF	TGTGCCAGCAGTTTATCGGGTCCTAACTATGGCTACACCTTC
TRBV6-1	TRBJ2-1	few	-	CASSEARGFYNEQFF	TGTGCCAGCAGTGAAGCAAGGGGCTTCTACAATGAGCAGTTCTTC
TRBV5-1	TRBJ2-1	-	TRBD1	CASSLGGEYNEQFF	TGCGCCAGCAGCTTAGGGGGCGAGTACAATGAGCAGTTCTTC
TRBV9	TRBJ2-5	few	TRBD1	CASSVDLDRGRGTQYF	TGTGCCAGCAGCGTAGACCTCGACAGGGGCAGGGGGACCCAGTACTTC
TRBV13	TRBJ2-7	few	TRBD1	CASSYGTGRGYEQYF	TGTGCCAGCAGCTACGGGACAGGGAGGGGATACGAGCAGTACTTC
TRBV15	TRBJ2-2	many	TRBD2	CATSRDGGGATGELFF	TGTGCCACCAGCAGAGATGGCGGGGGGGCCACCGGGGAGCTGTTTTTT
TRBV5-1	TRBJ2-5	-	-	CASGLSQETQYF	TGCGCCAGCGGACTTAGCCAAGAGACCCAGTACTTC
TRBV18	TRBJ2-7	few	-	CASSLSGASYEQYF	TGTGCCAGCTCACTTTCAGGGGCCTCCTACGAGCAGTACTTC
TRBV6-5	TRBJ2-7	-	-	CASSPGGQVDREQYF	TGTGCCAGCAGTCCGGGGGGACAGGTAGATCGAGAGCAGTACTTC
TRBV7-8	TRBJ1-5	-	-	CASSPQRVRNQPQHF	TGTGCCAGCAGCCCCCAGCGGGTACGGAATCAGCCCCAGCATTTT
TRBV7-2	TRBJ1-6	-	TRBD1	CASSLVSAGGAPLHF	TGTGCCAGCAGCTTAGTTTCTGCAGGGGGTGCACCCCTCCACTTT
TRBV6-5	TRBJ2-1	-	-	CASSYGQGHYNEQFF	TGTGCCAGCAGTTACGGTCAGGGGCACTACAATGAGCAGTTCTTC
TRBV11-2	TRBJ2-7	few	-	CASSLVGKTYEQYF	TGTGCCAGCAGCTTAGTTGGCAAGACCTACGAGCAGTACTTC
TRBV30	TRBJ2-7	few	TRBD1	CAWSRGQGRGEQYF	TGTGCCTGGAGCCGCGGACAGGGTCGAGGGGAGCAGTACTTC
TRBV5-1	TRBJ1-6	-	TRBD1	CASSEPGQGNSPLHF	TGCGCCAGCAGCGAGCCGGGACAGGGGAATTCACCCCTCCACTTT
TRBV7-2	TRBJ2-1	-	-	CASSLVSGGGSEQFF	TGTGCCAGCAGCTTAGTGAGCGGTGGAGGTAGTGAGCAGTTCTTC
TRBV7-6	TRBJ2-5	-	TRBD1	CASSLDGTGSETQYF	TGTGCCAGCAGCTTAGATGGGACAGGGTCAGAGACCCAGTACTTC
TRBV4-2	TRBJ1-2	-	TRBD1	CASSGQGAGYGYTF	TGTGCCAGCAGCGGACAGGGGGCAGGCTATGGCTACACCTTC
TRBV10-2	TRBJ1-5	many	-	CASSESNRDQPQHF	TGCGCCAGCAGTGAGTCGAACAGGGATCAGCCCCAGCATTTT
TRBV6-5	TRBJ1-2	few	-	CASSFELNPNYGYTF	TGTGCCAGCAGTTTCGAGCTTAATCCTAACTATGGCTACACCTTC
TRBV10-3	TRBJ2-7	many	TRBD1	CAITRDRGAYEQYF	TGTGCCATCACCCGGGACAGGGGAGCCTACGAGCAGTACTTC